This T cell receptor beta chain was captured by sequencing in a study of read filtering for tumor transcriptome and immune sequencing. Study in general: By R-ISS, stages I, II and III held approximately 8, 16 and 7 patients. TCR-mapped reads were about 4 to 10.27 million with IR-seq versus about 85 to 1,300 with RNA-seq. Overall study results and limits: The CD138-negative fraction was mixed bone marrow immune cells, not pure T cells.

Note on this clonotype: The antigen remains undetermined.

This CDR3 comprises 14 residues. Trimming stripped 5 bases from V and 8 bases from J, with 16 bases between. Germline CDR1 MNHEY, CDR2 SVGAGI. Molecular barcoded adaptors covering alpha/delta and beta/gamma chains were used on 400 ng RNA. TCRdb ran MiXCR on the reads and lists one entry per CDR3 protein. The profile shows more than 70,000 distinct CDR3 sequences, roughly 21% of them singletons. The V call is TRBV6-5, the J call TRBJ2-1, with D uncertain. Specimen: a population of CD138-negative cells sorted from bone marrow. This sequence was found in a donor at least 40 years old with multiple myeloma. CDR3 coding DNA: TGTGCCAGCAGTCCGCCCGCCCCAAGCTATGAGCAGTTCTTC. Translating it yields CASSPPAPSYEQFF.